This T cell receptor beta chain comes out of a study of CD8 T cells in ankylosing spondylitis. Study-level results: Significant enrichment of disease-linked clones was reportedly seen in matched ankylosing spondylitis synovial fluid. Disease-linked clones were CD8+ and relatively rare in peripheral blood. It appeared that ankylosing spondylitis blood was characterized by a TCR beta motif of several highly homologous variants.

This clonotype was recorded at least ten times. Its target is unknown. Making use of molecular barcodes, quantitative 5'-RACE generated TCR beta libraries. TCRdb used MiXCR to reprocess the 5' RACE reads, holding one entry per CDR3 protein. The profile covers approximately 88,000 distinct CDR3 sequences, with 8.8% appearing a single time and under 6% taken by the ten largest. CDR1 is SGHDN, CDR2 FVKESK, per germline. Trimming shortened V by 4 bases and J by 0 bases, and 19 bases separated the two germline ends. This CDR3 is 18 amino acids long. This sequence was found in a male donor with ankylosing spondylitis or in good health (not recorded which). Material: blood, either unsorted or a sorted T cell fraction (not recorded which). The genes are TRBV14 and TRBJ2-4; no clear D gene. The CDR3 here is CASSRRYLGVLAKNIQYF. CDR3 nucleotides: TGTGCCAGCAGCCGACGTTACCTTGGAGTACTAGCCAAAAACATTCAGTACTTC.